The 32 T cell receptor beta chains presented below share a single source sample, sequenced in a study of cytomegalovirus exposure and HLA in healthy donors. The assay was immunoSEQ multiplex PCR, and TCRdb's table has in-frame clones only and misses some. The data hold 100,000 to 150,000 clones, with about 89% observed a single time. Source material: PBMCs. All receptors come from a woman aged 18-30 years in good health and CMV-seronegative.

This clone was recorded only once. V and J are TRBV27 and TRBJ1-2; 12 bases align to TRBD1. The V segment lost 5 bases and the J segment 6 bases; nucleotides outside the gene matches: 4. The CDR3 spans 14 residues. CDR1 is MNHEY and CDR2 is SMNVEV in the germline V gene (reference sequence). CDR3 bases: TGTGCCAGCAGTACTCGGGACAGGGGGCATGGCTACACCTTC. It codes for CASSTRDRGHGYTF.

The chain couples TRBV6-1 to TRBJ1-5; D ambiguous. Trimming cost V 5 bases and J 1 base, with 6 bases left between them. CDR1 and CDR2 (germline): MNHNS, SASEGT. The CDR3 is 13 amino acids. The CDR3 DNA reads TGTGCCAGCAGTCACGGGAGCAATCAGCCCCAGCATTTT. It translates to CASSHGSNQPQHF.

The genes are TRBV7-9 and TRBJ2-7, with 7 nucleotides matching TRBD1. V was pared by 6 bases and J by 0 bases, with 5 bases of the junction left unmatched. The V gene's germline CDR1 is SEHNR and CDR2 FQNEAQ (reference sequence). The CDR3 runs to 14 residues. In DNA, the CDR3 is TGTGCCAGCAGTTTTACAGGGGACTCCTACGAGCAGTACTTC. It yields the protein CASSFTGDSYEQYF.

The rearrangement links TRBV2 to TRBJ2-3; 13 nucleotides align to TRBD2. From germline, CDR1 is SNHLY and CDR2 FYNNEI. CDR3 length: 15 residues. The J segment lost 1 base and the V segment lost 6 bases, leaving 1 base of the junction unmatched. This CDR3 reads CASSGLAGGTDTQYF. The CDR3 DNA sequence: TGTGCCAGCAGCGGACTAGCGGGAGGCACAGATACGCAGTATTTT.

J is TRBJ2-1 and V is TRBV5-8; D is perhaps TRBD1 (7 bases). V was cut by 0 bases and J by 7 bases, with 8 bases left in between. Germline V lookup: CDR1 SGHTS, CDR2 YDEGEE. CDR3 length: 13 residues. The DNA of the CDR3 is TGTGCCAGCAGCTTGGCAGGGGGGAATGAGCAGTTCTTC. Translated: CASSLAGGNEQFF.

The V gene is TRBV5-1, the J gene TRBJ2-7; D might be TRBD2 (6 bases). Trimming removed 2 bases from V and 2 bases from J, with 8 bases in between. The CDR3 is 13 amino acids. Germline V lookup: CDR1 SGHRS, CDR2 YFSETQ. Here the CDR3 DNA reads TGCGCCAGCAGCTTCGGGGGAGCCTACGAGCAGTACTTC. Translated, it gives CASSFGGAYEQYF.

V is TRBV7-9 and J is TRBJ1-4; no clear D. V lost 5 bases and J 0 bases, leaving 13 bases between the germline ends. The CDR3 runs 16 residues. The germline V gene encodes CDR1 SEHNR and CDR2 FQNEAQ (reference sequence). The DNA of the CDR3 is TGTGCCAGCAGCCTAGGCCCAGATCCAACTAATGAAAAACTGTTTTTT. It is translated as CASSLGPDPTNEKLFF.

V usage is TRBV10-1 and J usage is TRBJ2-1, with D possibly being TRBD2 (6 bases). There are 13 residues in the CDR3. CDR1 and CDR2 (germline): WNHNN, SYGVQD (reference sequence). V lost 0 bases and J 10 bases, leaving 10 bases between the germline ends. The DNA of the CDR3 is TGCGCCAGCAGTGAGTCCCGGGGGATCGAGCAGTTCTTC. This translates into CASSESRGIEQFF.

This clone has only a few counts. V usage is TRBV28 and J usage is TRBJ2-1, with a weak D call TRBD2 (5 bases). Deletions cut 3 bases from V and 5 bases from J, with 8 bases between. Looked up from germline, CDR1 is MDHEN and CDR2 is SYDVKM. The CDR3 is 13 amino acids. CDR3 in DNA: TGTGCCAGCAGTTTGGTGAGGGACAATGAGCAGTTCTTC. This sequence encodes CASSLVRDNEQFF. Complete variable domain (other parts from reference TRBV28 and TRBJ2-1): DVKVTQSSRYLVKRTGEKVFLECVQDMDHENMFWYRQDPGLGLRLIYFSYDVKMKEKGDIPEGYSVSREKKERFSLILESASTNQTSMYLCASSLVRDNEQFFGPGTRLTVL.

The chain couples TRBV5-4 to TRBJ1-1, with a weak D call TRBD1 (6 bases). The length of the CDR3 is 14 residues. Germline V CDR1 and CDR2: SGHNT, YYREEE (reference sequence). The V end lost 0 bases, the J end lost 4 bases, and 10 bases lay between the germline ends. CDR3 sequence (DNA): TGTGCCAGCAGCTTGGGTGGCAGGGGCACTGAAGCTTTCTTT. Translated: CASSLGGRGTEAFF.

The rearrangement links TRBV27 to TRBJ1-3; D is uncertain. CDR1 is MNHEY, CDR2 SMNVEV, per germline (reference sequence). This CDR3 is 13 amino acids long. With 3 bases removed from V and 4 bases from J, the gap between germline ends came to 7 bases. The CDR3 loop reads CASSLAGGNTIYF. The DNA for the CDR3 is TGTGCCAGCAGTTTGGCGGGCGGAAACACCATATATTTT.

The chain employs TRBV7-9 and TRBJ2-3, with TRBD2 identical over 9 bases. CDR3 length: 17 residues. Unmatched junction bases numbered 12, after V lost 6 bases and J lost 2 bases. CDR1 is SEHNR and CDR2 is FQNEAQ in the germline V gene (reference sequence). The CDR3 region is CASRYTAGGANTDTQYF. The CDR3 nucleotides read TGTGCCAGCAGATATACAGCGGGAGGTGCTAACACAGATACGCAGTATTTT.

The chain links TRBV25-1 to TRBJ2-7; 9 nucleotides line up with TRBD2. Germline values: CDR1 MGHDK, CDR2 SYGVNS. Losses at the gene ends were 5 bases for V and 1 base for J; bases not matched to a gene: 6. The CDR3 consists of 15 residues. Here the CDR3 reads CASSKRAGGSYEQYF. In DNA, the CDR3 is TGTGCCAGCAGTAAAAGGGCGGGAGGGTCCTACGAGCAGTACTTC.

This clone showed up just a few times. The chain links TRBV7-6 to TRBJ2-7, with TRBD1 matching 8 bases. J was trimmed by 6 bases and V by 3 bases; bases with no gene match: 10. Germline-derived CDR1 and CDR2 are SGHVS and FNYEAQ. The length of the CDR3 is 15 residues. The CDR3 loop reads CASSLALGTGSEQYF. In DNA form, the CDR3 reads TGTGCCAGCAGCTTGGCTCTCGGGACAGGTTCCGAGCAGTACTTC.

The rearrangement uses TRBV7-8 and TRBJ2-1; TRBD1 aligns across 8 bases. V shed 5 bases and J 4 bases; nucleotides not matched to a gene: 13. The germline gives CDR1 SGHVS, CDR2 FQNEAQ. The CDR3 contains 17 residues. DNA for the CDR3: TGTGCCAGCAGCATTTTCGGGTCCAGGGGGCTGTACAATGAGCAGTTCTTC. This gives the protein CASSIFGSRGLYNEQFF.

The chain couples TRBV30 to TRBJ2-3, with 7 nucleotides matching TRBD1. V was pared by 7 bases and J by 0 bases, with 7 bases of the junction left unmatched. Per germline, CDR1 GTSNPN and CDR2 SVGIG (reference sequence). CDR3 length equals 14 residues. The CDR3 protein is CAFHRGVSTDTQYF. For the CDR3, the DNA is TGTGCCTTTCACAGGGGTGTGAGCACAGATACGCAGTATTTT.

This chain joins TRBV30 and TRBJ1-2, with D maybe TRBD1 (5 bases). Germline V gives CDR1 GTSNPN, CDR2 SVGIG (reference sequence). V was shortened by 0 bases and J by 6 bases, with 14 bases between the two germline ends. The CDR3 extends over 14 amino acids. CDR3 bases: TGTGCCTGGAGTGTGGGGAGGGGCGGGGATGGCTACACCTTC. As protein: CAWSVGRGGDGYTF. Using reference TRBV30 and TRBJ1-2 for the parts outside the CDR3, the full variable domain is SQTIHQWPATLVQPVGSPLSLECTVEGTSNPNLYWYRQAAGRGLQLLFYSVGIGQISSEVPQNLSASRPQDRQFILSSKKLLLSDSGFYLCAWSVGRGGDGYTFGSGTRLTVV.

The chain carries TRBV9 and TRBJ1-5; tentatively, D is TRBD1 (5 bases). This CDR3 has 13 residues. Trimming cost V 2 bases and J 6 bases, with 9 bases left between them. Germline V gene lookup returns CDR1 SGDLS and CDR2 YYNGEE. The CDR3 loop reads CASSVGGFQPQHF. CDR3 coding DNA: TGTGCCAGCAGCGTGGGGGGGTTTCAGCCCCAGCATTTT. Full variable domain (outside the CDR3, taken from reference TRBV9 and TRBJ1-5): DSGVTQTPKHLITATGQRVTLRCSPRSGDLSVYWYQQSLDQGLQFLIQYYNGEERAKGNILERFSAQQFPDLHSELNLSSLELGDSALYFCASSVGGFQPQHFGDGTRLSIL.

The rearrangement joins TRBV19 to TRBJ1-2, with 8 positions matching TRBD1. The CDR3 length is 14 residues. Germline loops: CDR1 LNHDA, CDR2 SQIVND (reference sequence). Germline trimming cut 5 bases from V and 0 bases from J; bases unmatched to any gene: 2. The CDR3 here is CASSLQGANYGYTF. Written as DNA, the CDR3 is TGTGCCAGTAGTCTACAGGGGGCTAACTATGGCTACACCTTC.

V and J are TRBV2 and TRBJ2-2; D not resolved. The V gene's germline CDR1 is SNHLY and CDR2 FYNNEI. Between the trimmed V and J ends, which lost 3 bases and 0 bases, there was a span of 8 bases. There are 15 residues in the CDR3. CDR3 in amino acids: CASSDRPPNTGELFF. The CDR3 DNA is TGTGCCAGCAGTGACAGGCCTCCGAACACCGGGGAGCTGTTTTTT.

The rearrangement links TRBV5-1 to TRBJ2-7; TRBD2 matches at 16 bases. The junction had 18 bases not matched to a gene; V was cut back by 1 base and J by 5 bases. The CDR3 is 21 residues long. From germline, CDR1 is SGHRS and CDR2 YFSETQ. The CDR3 protein is CASSLPRPGTSGRAGEDEQYF. The DNA for the CDR3 is TGCGCCAGCAGCTTGCCTCGTCCCGGGACTAGCGGGAGGGCCGGAGAGGACGAGCAGTACTTC. Using reference TRBV5-1 and TRBJ2-7 for the parts outside the CDR3, the full variable domain is KAGVTQTPRYLIKTRGQQVTLSCSPISGHRSVSWYQQTPGQGLQFLFEYFSETQRNKGNFPGRFSGRQFSNSRSEMNVSTLELGDSALYLCASSLPRPGTSGRAGEDEQYFGPGTRLTVT.

J is TRBJ1-1 and V is TRBV5-5; the D gene is possibly TRBD1 (5 bases). Trimming cost V 3 bases and J 11 bases, with 14 bases left between them. This CDR3 contains 12 residues. The V gene's germline CDR1 is SGHKS and CDR2 YYEKEE (reference sequence). In nucleotides, the CDR3 is TGTGCCAGCAGCTGGACCGGGACTGCGGCTTTCTTT. Translation gives CASSWTGTAAFF.

This chain joins TRBV2 and TRBJ2-3; a possible D gene is TRBD2 (6 bases). The CDR3 runs to 15 residues. V lost 11 bases and J 2 bases, leaving 20 bases between the germline ends. Looked up from germline, CDR1 is SNHLY and CDR2 is FYNNEI. The CDR3 reads CAGETRDKATDTQYF. The CDR3 nucleotides read TGTGCCGGCGAGACTAGGGATAAGGCCACAGATACGCAGTATTTT.

The chain combines TRBV7-9 with TRBJ2-5, with a tentative D call TRBD2 (7 bases). Germline V gene data show CDR1 as SEHNR and CDR2 as FQNEAQ (reference sequence). V was clipped by 11 bases and J by 5 bases, with 27 bases between them. The CDR3 spans 16 residues. The CDR3 nucleotides are TGTGCCTGGGAGGGGCTAGCAGCACTTCAGGGGGAGACCCAGTACTTC. It translates to CAWEGLAALQGETQYF.

V and J are TRBV7-9 and TRBJ2-1; D call uncertain. CDR1 SEHNR and CDR2 FQNEAQ come from the germline V gene (reference sequence). There are 16 residues in the CDR3. The V gene lost 4 bases and the J gene lost 8 bases, with 21 bases spanning the gap. This chain's CDR3 is CASSSSSKTLLYEQFF. CDR3 DNA sequence: TGTGCCAGCAGCTCCTCCTCGAAAACCTTACTATATGAGCAGTTCTTC. Supplemented by reference TRBV7-9 and TRBJ2-1, the full variable domain reads DTGVSQNPRHKITKRGQNVTFRCDPISEHNRLYWYRQTLGQGPEFLTYFQNEAQLEKSRLLSDRFSAERPKGSFSTLEIQRTEQGDSAMYLCASSSSSKTLLYEQFFGPGTRLTVL.

A note on this clone: Within the sample, other DNA sequences also encode this same CDR3. V and J are TRBV2 and TRBJ2-1; TRBD2 aligns across 12 bases. The CDR3 covers 15 residues. The germline gives CDR1 SNHLY, CDR2 FYNNEI. V trimming: 6 bases; J trimming: 6 bases; junction bases outside the gene matches: 6. The CDR3 is CASSRTSGTGNEQFF. As DNA, the CDR3 is TGTGCCAGCAGCAGGACTAGCGGGACTGGCAATGAGCAGTTCTTC.

This clone has just a few counts. The chain recombines TRBV5-1 with TRBJ2-1, with a weak D call TRBD1 (5 bases). In germline, CDR1 is SGHRS, CDR2 YFSETQ. V was pared by 4 bases and J by 13 bases, with 24 bases between. CDR3 length equals 15 residues. This CDR3 is CASSVSQQGGTRQFF. The DNA of the CDR3 is TGCGCCAGCAGCGTGTCGCAGCAGGGCGGAACACGACAGTTCTTC.

The chain carries TRBV28 and TRBJ2-6; TRBD2 agrees at 8 bases. The CDR3 totals 18 residues. J was trimmed by 1 base and V by 6 bases; bases with no gene match: 11. Germline values: CDR1 MDHEN, CDR2 SYDVKM. CDR3: CASRRGEWAISGANVLTF. CDR3 coding DNA: TGTGCCAGCAGGCGGGGGGAGTGGGCTATATCTGGGGCCAACGTCCTGACTTTC.

This chain uses TRBV5-4 with TRBJ2-1, with D unclear. Germline V lookup: CDR1 SGHNT, CDR2 YYREEE (reference sequence). The CDR3 extends over 16 amino acids. Trimming took off 0 bases at V and 9 bases at J, with 19 bases between the two ends. The CDR3 region is CASSLARVRPRSEQFF. In DNA, the CDR3 is TGTGCCAGCAGCTTGGCCCGGGTGCGCCCGAGGAGTGAGCAGTTCTTC.

The CDR3 coding sequence is TGTGCCAGCAGGGACTGGATGAACAATGAGCAGTTCTTC. It specifies CASRDWMNNEQFF. The V call is TRBV2, the J call TRBJ2-1, with TRBD2 as a possible D gene (5 bases). Germline values: CDR1 SNHLY, CDR2 FYNNEI. CDR3 size: 13 residues. V was shortened by 6 bases and J by 5 bases, with 11 bases between the two germline ends.

The gene calls are TRBV7-8 and TRBJ2-7; tentative D call: TRBD2 (5 bases). Deletions cut 1 base from V and 5 bases from J, with 9 bases between. The length of the CDR3 is 13 residues. Germline V gene data show CDR1 as SGHVS and CDR2 as FQNEAQ. CDR3 DNA: TGTGCCAGCAGCTTAGGGATGACTAACGAGCAGTACTTC. Encoded protein: CASSLGMTNEQYF.

This clone appeared a single time. The chain links TRBV19 to TRBJ1-2, with TRBD1 matching over 8 bases. This CDR3 has 16 residues. With 4 bases clipped from V and 4 bases from J, the junction kept 11 bases outside the gene matches. Germline V lookup: CDR1 LNHDA, CDR2 SQIVND (reference sequence). In DNA form, the CDR3 reads TGTGCCAGTAGTAAAACCTCGGACAGGGATCGCTATGGCTACACCTTC. Its translation is CASSKTSDRDRYGYTF.